The rows below give T cell receptor beta chains drawn from one sample of a study of blood T cell repertoires in COVID-19. Libraries were prepared by immunoSEQ multiplex PCR; TCRdb keeps only in-frame clonotypes and omits some of them. The sample records 90,000 to 120,000 clones, around 91% being singletons. The sequenced sample was peripheral blood. Source of these receptors: a woman over 75 with acute or convalescent COVID-19. Both conserved end residues are part of each CDR3. Fields, in order: clone size, D gene, V gene, J gene, CDR3 DNA, CDR3 protein. D genes are given only for firm matches. A clone size is listed for some rows: how often the clone was seen (once, few, many), or a class if it is expanded.

>NA|NA|TRBV13|TRBJ1-3
TGTGCCAGCAGCTCCACAGGGAGTCCTGGAAACACCATATATTTT
CASSSTGSPGNTIYF
>NA|NA|TRBV7-7|TRBJ2-5
TGTGCCAGCAGCTTAGGGAGGGGACAGCAAGAGACCCAGTACTTC
CASSLGRGQQETQYF
>NA|TRBD2|TRBV19|TRBJ2-5
TGTGCCAGTAGTTGGTGGGGGGGCCAAGAGACCCAGTACTTC
CASSWWGGQETQYF
>NA|TRBD1|TRBV18|TRBJ1-4
TGTGCCAGCTCACGAGGGACAGGGCCCATTAATGAAAAACTGTTTTTT
CASSRGTGPINEKLFF
>NA|NA|TRBV18|TRBJ1-2
TGTGCCAGCTCACCGCCGAACAGCCTCTATGGCTACACCTTC
CASSPPNSLYGYTF
>NA|NA|TRBV10-2|TRBJ2-7
TGCGCCAGCAGTGTGACAGTAGTCAACGAGCAGTACTTC
CASSVTVVNEQYF
>NA|TRBD1|TRBV28|TRBJ2-1
TGTGCCAGCAGCTTGACCCTTTACCGGACAGGGGGCTACAATGAGCAGTTCTTC
CASSLTLYRTGGYNEQFF
>NA|NA|TRBV30|TRBJ1-4
TGTGCCTGGAGTGTACTGAGTGAAAAACTGTTTTTT
CAWSVLSEKLFF
>NA|TRBD2|TRBV7-3|TRBJ2-3
TGTGCCAGCAGCTGGGGACTAGCGGCAGATACGCAGTATTTT
CASSWGLAADTQYF
>NA|NA|TRBV5-5|TRBJ2-7
TGTGCCAGCAGCCCCGGGGGACCCAGGAGTGGCGAGCAGTACTTC
CASSPGGPRSGEQYF
>NA|TRBD1|TRBV10-3|TRBJ1-2
TGTGCCATCAGTGAGGATGACAGGGATGGCTACACCTTC
CAISEDDRDGYTF
>once|NA|TRBV7-3|TRBJ2-1
TGTGCCAGCAGCAGAAGGGCAGGGGCGAGCTCCTACAATGAGCAGTTCTTC
CASSRRAGASSYNEQFF
>NA|NA|TRBV5-1|TRBJ2-2
TGCGCCAGCAGCCAACAAACGGGCGGGGAGCTGTTTTTT
CASSQQTGGELFF
>NA|TRBD1|TRBV3-1/TRBV3-2|TRBJ1-2
TGTGCCAGCAGCCAAGCTGAGACAGGGGTCGGCTACACCTTC
CASSQAETGVGYTF
>NA|TRBD1|TRBV24-1|TRBJ2-3
TGTGCCACCAGTGACCCGGGACAGGGGGCAAATACGCAGTATTTT
CATSDPGQGANTQYF
>NA|TRBD1|TRBV15|TRBJ2-3
TGTGCCACCAGCAGAGATCGGCGGACAGGGATACTTAGCACAGATACGCAGTATTTT
CATSRDRRTGILSTDTQYF
>NA|TRBD1|TRBV5-4|TRBJ2-5
TGTGCCAGCAGCAGGCCGGGACAGGGGGCGGGAGAGACCCAGTACTTC
CASSRPGQGAGETQYF
>NA|NA|TRBV27|TRBJ1-6
TGTGCCAGCAGTTTGGCTGCGGCAGGGCAATCACCCCTCCACTTT
CASSLAAAGQSPLHF
>NA|NA|TRBV5-1|TRBJ1-6
TGCGCCAGCAGCTTGGGAGGGGAGGGGAATTCACCCCTCCACTTT
CASSLGGEGNSPLHF
>NA|NA|TRBV18|TRBJ1-1
TGTGCCAGCTCACCGCCTATGACAGGTGAAGCTTTCTTT
CASSPPMTGEAFF
>NA|TRBD1|TRBV15|TRBJ1-3
TGTGCCACCAGCAGAGCGACAGGGGGGAGAAACACCATATATTTT
CATSRATGGRNTIYF
>NA|NA|TRBV4-3|TRBJ1-1
TGCGCCAGCAGCGACGTCGCCGGGAGGCCGAATGAAGCTTTCTTT
CASSDVAGRPNEAFF
>few|NA|TRBV7-9|TRBJ2-7
TGTGCCAGCAGCCGGGACTACGAGCAGTACTTC
CASSRDYEQYF
>NA|NA|TRBV7-9|TRBJ1-2
TGTGCCAGCAGCTTAACTGACTATGGCTACACCTTC
CASSLTDYGYTF
>NA|NA|TRBV6-2/TRBV6-3|TRBJ1-2
TGTGCCAGCAGCCAGGGGTGGAACTATGGCTACACCTTC
CASSQGWNYGYTF
>NA|NA|TRBV12-3/TRBV12-4|TRBJ2-7
TGTGCCAGCAGTTTATCGGGGAACGAGCAGTACTTC
CASSLSGNEQYF
>NA|TRBD2|TRBV30|TRBJ2-1
TGTGCCTGGAGCGAAACCCCGACTAGCAACCATGAGCAGTTCTTC
CAWSETPTSNHEQFF
>NA|NA|TRBV24-1|TRBJ2-5
TGTGCCACCAGTGATAGCACAGGGTTTGGCCAAGAGACCCAGTACTTC
CATSDSTGFGQETQYF
>NA|NA|TRBV7-6|TRBJ2-5
TGTGCCAGCAGCCTCACGTCGGGGGAGACCCAGTACTTC
CASSLTSGETQYF
>few|TRBD2|TRBV7-2|TRBJ2-5
TGTGCCAGCAGCTTACAAGGACTAGCAGTTCAAGAGACCCAGTACTTC
CASSLQGLAVQETQYF
>NA|TRBD1|TRBV29-1|TRBJ2-2
TGCAGCGTTCAAGGGGGGACAGGGACCGGGGAGCTGTTTTTT
CSVQGGTGTGELFF
>NA|NA|TRBV27|TRBJ2-7
TGTGCCAGCAGTTTGATATACTTGGCGGCGAAACCCTACGAGCAGTACTTC
CASSLIYLAAKPYEQYF
>NA|TRBD1|TRBV28|TRBJ1-4
TGTGCCAGCAGTCCAACCGGGACAGTCGGCGAAAAACTGTTTTTT
CASSPTGTVGEKLFF
>NA|NA|TRBV4-3|TRBJ2-3
TGCGCCAGCAGCCAAGAGGGCCAGGGTGGACCAGATACGCAGTATTTT
CASSQEGQGGPDTQYF
>NA|TRBD2|TRBV10-3|TRBJ2-1
TGTGCCATCAGTGAGTCGGGACTAGGGGGTGGGCAGTTCTTC
CAISESGLGGGQFF
>NA|NA|TRBV9|TRBJ1-1
TGTGCCAGCAGCGTAGGAGGGTCGACAGGTTTCACTGAAGCTTTCTTT
CASSVGGSTGFTEAFF
>NA|NA|TRBV11-2|TRBJ2-1
TGTGCCAGCAGCTTTACCGAGACTAGAAGGATCCACAATGAGCAGTTCTTC
CASSFTETRRIHNEQFF
>NA|NA|TRBV27|TRBJ2-3
TGTGCCAGCAGTTTATCGCGGGGCCACACGGATACGCAGTATTTT
CASSLSRGHTDTQYF
>once|TRBD2|TRBV7-6|TRBJ2-1
TGTGCCAGCAGCCCCTCAGCGGGGGTAGCGAACAATGAGCAGTTCTTC
CASSPSAGVANNEQFF
>NA|NA|TRBV28|TRBJ1-6
TGTGCCAGCAGTCGTAATTCACCCCTCCACTTT
CASSRNSPLHF
>NA|TRBD1|TRBV10-1|TRBJ1-1
TGCGCCAGCAGTGAGACAGGGGCCCGTGAAGCTTTCTTT
CASSETGAREAFF
>NA|NA|TRBV19|TRBJ1-3
TGTGCCAGTAGTAGAGATACAGGGTTGGTTGGAAACACCATATATTTT
CASSRDTGLVGNTIYF
>NA|TRBD1|TRBV28|TRBJ1-1
TGTGCCAGCAGGAGACAGGGTCTCTATAGGCTCGTAGGGCATAGGCCTGAAGCTTTCTTT
CASRRQGLYRLVGHRPEAFF